This passage covers 19 T cell receptor beta chains from one sample sequenced in a study of cytomegalovirus exposure and HLA in healthy donors. With 60 Vbeta and 13 Jbeta primers, the PCR was carried out. Profiling relied on immunoSEQ multiplex PCR, and the TCRdb table lists in-frame clones only, not all of them. The sample includes some 120,000 clones, 76% of them seen just once. The specimen sequenced was PBMCs. The receptors come from a man aged 45-60 years in good health and CMV-seronegative.

The chain carries TRBV10-1 and TRBJ1-2, with D unresolved. V lost 0 bases and J lost 4, with 6 bases in between. The V gene's germline CDR1 is WNHNN and CDR2 SYGVQD (reference sequence). The CDR3 runs to 13 residues. CDR3 residues: CASSESVSYGYTF. CDR3 DNA sequence: TGCGCCAGCAGTGAGTCGGTCAGCTATGGCTACACCTTC.

This chain links TRBV6-1 with TRBJ1-5; 7 bases are shared with TRBD1. V lost 8 bases and J lost 2; bases outside the gene matches: 9. This CDR3 is built from 15 residues. CDR1 is MNHNS and CDR2 is SASEGT in the germline V gene. In nucleotides, the CDR3 is TGTGCCAGCCGGGCCTTAACAGGGGGCAATCAGCCCCAGCATTTT. Translated: CASRALTGGNQPQHF.

The V gene is TRBV30, the J gene TRBJ2-7; 8 bases are shared with TRBD1. CDR1 and CDR2 from the germline V gene are GTSNPN and SVGIG (reference sequence). There are 15 residues in the CDR3. Germline trimming cut 2 bases from V and 1 base from J; bases unmatched to any gene: 7. The CDR3 region is CAWSPYRGLSYEQYF. The CDR3 nucleotides are TGTGCCTGGAGTCCCTACAGGGGGTTGTCCTACGAGCAGTACTTC.

The chain couples TRBV7-9 to TRBJ2-7; 8 bases fit TRBD2. Germline CDR1 and CDR2: SEHNR and FQNEAQ (reference sequence). The CDR3 covers 15 residues. The ends lost 5 bases at V and 3 bases at J; junction bases unmatched: 9. CDR3 protein: CASSASAGGFYEQYV. The CDR3 nucleotides read TGTGCCAGCAGCGCCAGCGCGGGGGGCTTCTACGAGCAGTACGTC.

As for this clone: One end of the junction does not line up with germline, which may come from a read error. The chain recombines TRBV7-9 with TRBJ1-1; D is unclear. Per germline, CDR1 SEHNR and CDR2 FQNEAQ (reference sequence). This CDR3 has 12 amino acids. CDR3 sequence reads: CSSSLAEFEAFF. In DNA, the CDR3 is TGTTCCAGCAGCTTAGCGGAGTTTGAAGCTTTCTTT.

The chain recombines TRBV23-1 with TRBJ2-1, with 8 bases identical to TRBD1. TRBV23-1 is noted as an ORF with a role that remains uncertain. CDR3 length equals 19 residues. V was pared by 4 bases and J by 6 bases, with 20 bases of the junction left unmatched. The CDR3 DNA follows: TGCGCCAGCAGTCGTTTCAAGCCAGGGGGCCGGGCCCAATTCAATGAGCAGTTCTTC. This codes for CASSRFKPGGRAQFNEQFF.

The chain combines TRBV4-1 with TRBJ2-1; 7 bases align to TRBD2. From germline, CDR1 is MGHRA and CDR2 YSYEKL. V was pared by 0 bases and J by 9 bases, with 8 bases of the junction left unmatched. The CDR3 runs 15 residues. In nucleotides, the CDR3 is TGCGCCAGCAGCCAAGAGGTGAGGGAGGGCGGTGAGCAGTTCTTC. Its protein is CASSQEVREGGEQFF.

The chain has TRBV2 and TRBJ1-5, with D unclear. The CDR3 sequence is 13 residues long. The V gene lost 6 bases and the J gene lost 0 bases, with 6 bases spanning the gap. Germline V lookup: CDR1 SNHLY, CDR2 FYNNEI. CDR3 region: CASREYSNQPQHF. The DNA for the CDR3 is TGTGCCAGCAGAGAGTATAGCAATCAGCCCCAGCATTTT.

The rearrangement uses TRBV7-9 and TRBJ2-5; perhaps TRBD1 as D (5 bases). Trimming left V 7 bases short and J 1 base short, with 13 bases between. Germline V gene data show CDR1 as SEHNR and CDR2 as FQNEAQ (reference sequence). This CDR3 spans 14 amino acids. The CDR3 DNA reads TGTGCCAGCACCATGGGGCTGCTCCAAGAGACCCAGTACTTC. This gives the protein CASTMGLLQETQYF.

The V gene is TRBV5-1, the J gene TRBJ1-1; 9 nucleotides align to TRBD1. From germline, CDR1 is SGHRS and CDR2 YFSETQ. The junction had 8 bases not matched to a gene; V was cut back by 6 bases and J by 8 bases. There are 13 residues in the CDR3. The CDR3 protein is CASTPTGQGEAFF. The CDR3 nucleotides are TGCGCCAGCACCCCAACCGGACAGGGGGAAGCTTTCTTT.

This clone was picked up one time. The chain combines TRBV29-1 with TRBJ1-2; D is uncertain. Germline lookup yields CDR1 SQVTM and CDR2 ANQGSEA. CDR3 size: 10 residues. V lost 6 bases and J lost 7, with 9 bases in between. The CDR3: CSVLAGGYTF. DNA for the CDR3: TGCAGCGTCTTGGCGGGTGGCTACACCTTC.

The V call is TRBV2, the J call TRBJ2-5; perhaps TRBD2 as D (7 bases). CDR1 and CDR2 from the germline V gene are SNHLY and FYNNEI. The CDR3 contains 15 residues. The V and J ends lost 4 bases and 5 bases respectively, with 17 bases between them. The CDR3 DNA sequence: TGTGCCAGCAGTGCTTGGGGGGGGGCCTTCGAGACCCAGTACTTC. Amino acid sequence: CASSAWGGAFETQYF.

This clone has a handful of counts. The chain uses TRBV11-3 and TRBJ2-2; TRBD2 aligns across 8 bases. V gave up 5 bases and J gave up 6 bases; unmatched junction bases: 11. The CDR3 runs to 16 residues. CDR1 SGHNT and CDR2 YENEEA come from the germline V gene. CDR3 sequence reads: CASSTFSGGAAGELFF. Here the CDR3 DNA reads TGTGCCAGCAGCACCTTCTCGGGGGGGGCGGCCGGGGAGCTGTTTTTT.

The chain has TRBV5-1 and TRBJ2-7; D gene unclear. Between the trimmed V and J ends, which lost 3 bases and 1 base, there was a span of 2 bases. Germline V gene data show CDR1 as SGHRS and CDR2 as YFSETQ. The CDR3 runs 11 residues. The CDR3 DNA is TGCGCCAGCAGCTCTTCCTACGAGCAGTACTTC. This encodes CASSSSYEQYF.

V and J are TRBV4-3 and TRBJ1-3; D is unclear. The V gene lost 4 bases and the J gene lost 0 bases, with 13 bases spanning the gap. Germline values: CDR1 LGHNA, CDR2 YSLEER. The CDR3 is made up of 16 amino acids. This CDR3 is CASSLNLLISGNTIYF. The CDR3, as DNA: TGCGCCAGCAGCCTTAATCTACTCATCTCTGGAAACACCATATATTTT.

The chain employs TRBV5-1 and TRBJ1-4; a weak D match, TRBD1 (6 bases). Trimming removed 3 bases from V and 5 bases from J, with 11 bases in between. The CDR3 spans 14 residues. CDR1 SGHRS and CDR2 YFSETQ come from the germline V gene. Written as DNA, the CDR3 is TGCGCCAGCAGCTCACAGGGTCAGAATGAAAAACTGTTTTTT. Its protein product is CASSSQGQNEKLFF.

The chain recombines TRBV6-1 with TRBJ1-1; D perhaps matches TRBD1 (5 bases). Looked up from germline, CDR1 is MNHNS and CDR2 is SASEGT. The CDR3 loop spans 15 amino acids. V was clipped by 4 bases and J by 0 bases, with 12 bases between them. The CDR3 region is CASSVGRVVNTEAFF. In nucleotides, the CDR3 is TGTGCCAGCAGTGTGGGCAGGGTTGTGAACACTGAAGCTTTCTTT.

The chain carries TRBV15 and TRBJ2-1, with 10 positions matching TRBD1. Germline CDR1 is LNHNV and CDR2 is YYDKDF (reference sequence). The length of the CDR3 is 15 residues. The trim removed 0 bases at V and 6 bases at J, leaving 2 bases unmatched. The CDR3 spells CATSRDWDRGNEQFF. In DNA form, the CDR3 reads TGTGCCACCAGCAGAGATTGGGACAGGGGCAATGAGCAGTTCTTC.

A word on this clone: The junction shows a germline mismatch at one end, possibly a read error. V is TRBV6-5 and J is TRBJ2-3; the match to TRBD2 covers 7 bases. CDR1 and CDR2 (germline): MNHEY, SVGAGI. The CDR3 is made up of 14 amino acids. The CDR3 sequence: CVSSGGLVTDTQYF. Written as DNA, the CDR3 is TGTGTCAGCAGTGGCGGACTAGTTACAGATACGCAGTATTTT.